This T cell receptor (beta chain) was sequenced during a study of shared clonotypes between healthy human individuals. The germline V gene has CDR1 SGHAT and CDR2 FQNNGV. Trimming pared 0 bases from V and 1 base from J, leaving 9 bases between. The CDR3 spans 15 residues. It was around 220 ng DNA, about 30,000 T cell genomes, that sorted-subset replicate PCRs used. Assay used: immunoSEQ multiplex PCR; TCRdb lists only in-frame clones, some missing. There are hundreds of thousands of clones in the sample; roughly 70% occur only once, and more than 9% lies in the top ten. Every donor was a Caucasian adult from Nashville, Tennessee.

Sequenced material: memory CD4+ T cells sorted from blood. Subset: CD45RA-negative fraction. This clonotype was obtained from a man aged 25 to 40 in good health. The chain is built from TRBV11-2 and TRBJ1-1; no clear D. The CDR3 reads CASSLDALGNTEAFF. DNA of the CDR3: TGTGCCAGCAGCTTAGACGCCCTTGGGAACACTGAAGCTTTCTTT. The full variable domain, rest sourced from reference TRBV11-2 and TRBJ1-1, is EAGVAQSPRYKIIEKRQSVAFWCNPISGHATLYWYQQILGQGPKLLIQFQNNGVVDDSQLPKDRFSAERLKGVDSTLKIQPAKLEDSAVYLCASSLDALGNTEAFFGQGTRLTVV.